This record covers a single TCR beta chain. Its antigen remains unknown. This entry belongs to a study of beta chain features in type 1 diabetes. Study results and limitations: Lower insertion and higher deletion counts appeared at VDJ junctions in type 1 diabetes patients.

Sampling consisted of one heparinised blood draw per donor, averaging around 100 mL. Investigators reverse transcribed all isolated RNA, so they sequenced expressed TCRB transcripts. Naive, central memory and regulatory T cell samples came to a mean of around 3.5 million reads. Only in-frame clones appear in the TCRdb table, and some are missing; sequencing was by immunoSEQ multiplex PCR. The sample lists about 250,000 clones; about 14% were seen once. The germline V gene has CDR1 MGHRA and CDR2 YSYEKL. V lost 1 base to trimming and J lost 5 bases, with 20 bases between them. The CDR3 spans 17 residues.

The V gene is TRBV4-1, the J gene TRBJ1-2, with D maybe TRBD1 (5 bases). Sequencing was done on a sample of naive CD4+ T cells from blood. The receptor's source is a woman between 40 and 55 years old in good health. This CDR3 reads CASSQVGGRGESYGYTF. The CDR3 DNA reads TGCGCCAGCAGCCAAGTTGGGGGACGGGGGGAGTCTTATGGCTACACCTTC.